The source of this TCR beta chain is a study of cytomegalovirus exposure and HLA in healthy donors. Notes on the study in general: HLA alleles were associated with 16,951 TCR beta sequences in a later analysis at 0.05 false discovery rate. Sequencing depth roughly uniform across donors was assumed in presence/absence analyses.

The PCR used 60 Vbeta and 13 Jbeta primers. Sequencing used immunoSEQ multiplex PCR; TCRdb keeps in-frame clones, though not all of them. The sample includes fewer than 70,000 clones, just over 65% seen only once; the top ten take 11%. In the case of this clone: The antigen remains undetermined.

V was clipped by 5 bases and J by 1 base, with 8 bases between them. The CDR3 covers 13 residues. Germline V gene sequence: CDR1 SGHVS, CDR2 FNYEAQ. The chain employs TRBV7-6 and TRBJ1-1; no clear D gene. Sequences were obtained from PBMCs. This TCR came from a woman aged 30 to 39 in good health and CMV-seronegative. The CDR3 loop reads CASSIEWNTEAFF. The CDR3 DNA follows: TGTGCCAGCAGCATTGAGTGGAACACTGAAGCTTTCTTT.